This TCR beta chain appears in the sequencing data of a study of blood T cell repertoires in COVID-19. As for the study in general: Researchers got acute and convalescent COVID-19 samples from the United States, Italy and Spain. T cells, B-cell-depleted T cells, or PBMCs provided the cDNA or gDNA that served as material.

Authors' analysis steps: Cell counts per sample came from amplifying reference gene primers. TCRdb's table, derived via immunoSEQ multiplex PCR, lists solely in-frame clones and lacks some. That table gives V, J and clone size, and the DNA gave D and trimming. The sample comprises some 200,000 clones, approximately 80% of which are singletons, and around 18% rests with the top ten. Germline trimming cut 4 bases from V and 6 bases from J; bases unmatched to any gene: 10. Germline V gives CDR1 SNHLY, CDR2 FYNNEI. This CDR3 is built from 15 residues. The receptor comes from a woman aged 80 or over with active or convalescent COVID-19. J is TRBJ1-1 and V is TRBV2, with 8 bases lining up with TRBD1. Sequencing input: peripheral blood. CDR3 sequence reads: CASSGINRGLPEAFF. Written as DNA, the CDR3 is TGTGCCAGCAGTGGGATCAACAGGGGGTTACCTGAAGCTTTCTTT.